This is a list of T cell receptor beta chains from one sample in a study of T cell responses to AZD1222 COVID-19 vaccine. Clones were read by immunoSEQ multiplex PCR, and TCRdb kept only the in-frame ones, dropping some. The data show around 150,000 clones, approximately 88% seen once. The source was peripheral blood, collected on day 0 of AZD1222 vaccination. The receptors were gathered from an adult in good health. Both conserved end residues are part of each CDR3. D genes are given only for firm matches. A clone size is listed for some rows: how often the clone was seen (once, few, many), or a class if it is expanded.

d_call j_call clone_size v_call cdr3_nt cdr3_aa
. TRBJ1-6 . TRBV19 TGTGCCAGTAGTATAGGGAGGATCTCCTATAATTCACCCCTCCACTTT CASSIGRISYNSPLHF
. TRBJ2-6 . TRBV6-5 TGTGCCAGCAGGACCCAGGGCTCTGGGGCCAACGTCCTGACTTTC CASRTQGSGANVLTF
. TRBJ2-5 once TRBV6-6 TGTGCCAGCAGTTCCCAGGGACTTACAGTGAAGACCCAGTACTTC CASSSQGLTVKTQYF
. TRBJ2-3 . TRBV27 TGTGCCAGCAACGGACCGGGACTGGGCACAGATACGCAGTATTTT CASNGPGLGTDTQYF
. TRBJ1-2 . TRBV3-1/TRBV3-2 TGTGCCAGCAGCCAAGAAGCCGCCCCTGCCTCTCGAGGCTATGGCTACACCTTC CASSQEAAPASRGYGYTF
TRBD1 TRBJ1-5 few TRBV5-5 TGTGCCAGCAGCTCAGGGGGCGCTGGACAGCCCCAGCATTTT CASSSGGAGQPQHF
. TRBJ2-6 . TRBV4-1 TGCGCCAGCAGCCAAGAACGAGGAGGGGCGGGCTCTGGGGCCAACGTCCTGACTTTC CASSQERGGAGSGANVLTF
. TRBJ1-6 . TRBV19 TGTGCCAGTCGCGCCGATTCACAGGGTAGCTCCTATAATTCACCCCTCCACTTT CASRADSQGSSYNSPLHF
TRBD1 TRBJ1-1 . TRBV19 TGTGCCAGTACCCCCCCAGGGGGTACGATTAACACTGAAGCTTTCTTT CASTPPGGTINTEAFF
. TRBJ1-2 . TRBV12-3/TRBV12-4 TGTGCCAGCAGTCCTCCTGTCGGCTACACCTTC CASSPPVGYTF
. TRBJ1-2 . TRBV10-3 TGTGCCATCAGTGAGTCGACTGGGGCTGTGGGGAGCCGCTATGGCTACACCTTC CAISESTGAVGSRYGYTF
. TRBJ2-7 . TRBV6-5 TGTGCCAGCAGTTACTCCAGGGGCCCAACCTACGAGCAGTACTTC CASSYSRGPTYEQYF
TRBD2 TRBJ2-7 . TRBV28 TGTGCCAGCAGTTACCGAGGAGCGGGGGGTTCCTACGAGCAGTACTTC CASSYRGAGGSYEQYF
. TRBJ2-2 . TRBV2 TGTGCCAGCAGAGCGACGGACAGTACCGGGGAGCTGTTTTTT CASRATDSTGELFF
TRBD1 TRBJ1-1 . TRBV12-5 TGTGCTAGTGGTAAGACAGGGGGAAACACTGAAGCTTTCTTT CASGKTGGNTEAFF
. TRBJ2-5 . TRBV5-1 TGCGCCAGCAGCACGATGGGGCAGGAGACCCAGTACTTC CASSTMGQETQYF
. TRBJ1-6 . TRBV6-1 TGTGCCAGCAGTGAAGGGCGACTGCATTCACCCCTCCACTTT CASSEGRLHSPLHF
TRBD1 TRBJ1-6 . TRBV30 TGTGCCTGGAGTACGCGGACAGGAAGGATGCGTTCACCCCTCCACTTT CAWSTRTGRMRSPLHF
TRBD1 TRBJ2-2 . TRBV15 TGTGCCACCAGCAGAGATAGAGGTTCAGTGGGGACAGGCTCCACCGGGGAGCTGTTTTTT CATSRDRGSVGTGSTGELFF
. TRBJ1-1 . TRBV2 TGTGCCAGCAGTGGAGAGGGATTTACTGAAGCTTTCTTT CASSGEGFTEAFF
. TRBJ1-6 . TRBV30 TGTGCCTGGAGCTTCACGGGACGGGGTTCACCCCTCCACTTT CAWSFTGRGSPLHF
. TRBJ2-5 . TRBV9 TGTGCCAGCAGCGTAGCCGGGCCAGGAGCTCAAGAGACCCAGTACTTC CASSVAGPGAQETQYF
. TRBJ1-5 . TRBV10-3 TGTGCCATCAGTGGATTGGGGGGGGCGGGCAATCAGCCCCAGCATTTT CAISGLGGAGNQPQHF
. TRBJ2-6 once TRBV5-1 TGCGCCAGCAGCTCGGACGGCACTGGGGCCAACGTCCTGACTTTC CASSSDGTGANVLTF
. TRBJ1-5 . TRBV5-6 TGTGCCAGCAGCACGGGAGGGGCGCCCCAGCATTTT CASSTGGAPQHF
TRBD1 TRBJ2-3 once TRBV5-4 TGTGCCAGCAGCCCAGGACAGGGGAGAGCCCCACCGACGCAGTATTTT CASSPGQGRAPPTQYF
. TRBJ2-1 . TRBV2 TGTGCCAGCAATCAGAACAGAGGCAATGAGCAGTTCTTC CASNQNRGNEQFF
. TRBJ1-1 once TRBV29-1 TGCAGCGTTAGAGTCACTGAAGCTTTCTTT CSVRVTEAFF
TRBD1 TRBJ2-7 . TRBV2 TGTGCCAGCCAGTCGGGACAGGGGGCCGCCGAGCAGTACTTC CASQSGQGAAEQYF
TRBD1 TRBJ1-1 . TRBV7-3 TGTGCCAGCAAATCAGGGACAGGGGACACTGAAGCTTTCTTT CASKSGTGDTEAFF
. TRBJ1-4 . TRBV11-2 TGTGCCAGCAGACCCCTTGAATGGGGGGCTAATGAAAAACTGTTTTTT CASRPLEWGANEKLFF
TRBD1 TRBJ2-7 . TRBV18 TGTGCCAGCTCACCAGCCAGGGGGCTAAGCTACGAGCAGTACTTC CASSPARGLSYEQYF
TRBD2 TRBJ2-7 . TRBV19 TGTGCCAGTAGTATAGTACGTCGGGGGGGATCCTACGAGCAGTACTTC CASSIVRRGGSYEQYF
. TRBJ1-2 . TRBV4-1 TGCGCCAGCAGCCAAGACGGGTCCGCCCCGTATGGCTACACCTTC CASSQDGSAPYGYTF
. TRBJ1-3 . TRBV5-6 TGTGCCAGCAGCTTGCCCGCAGGGGATGGAAACACCATATATTTT CASSLPAGDGNTIYF
TRBD2 TRBJ2-7 . TRBV10-3 TGTGCCATCAGTGACCTGGGGACTATCTCCTACGAGCAGTACTTC CAISDLGTISYEQYF
. TRBJ1-3 . TRBV9 TGTGCCAGCAGCGAGGGAGACTCCTCTGGAAACACCATATATTTT CASSEGDSSGNTIYF
. TRBJ2-2 few TRBV27 TGTGCCAGCAGTTTAGTATCTGGACAGAACACCGGGGAGCTGTTTTTT CASSLVSGQNTGELFF
TRBD1 TRBJ1-1 . TRBV6-5 TGTGCCAGCAGTTACTCGATAGGGGGCAACACTGAAGCTTTCTTT CASSYSIGGNTEAFF
. TRBJ1-6 once TRBV27 TGTGCCAGCAGTTCTAAGGACAATCTCAATTCACCCCTCCACTTT CASSSKDNLNSPLHF
TRBD2 TRBJ2-3 . TRBV19 TGTGCCAGTAGTTCACTAGCGGGGGGGCCTGGTACGCAGTATTTT CASSSLAGGPGTQYF
. TRBJ1-6 . TRBV11-2 TGTGCCAGCAGCTTAGGGGGCACCAGCTCCTATAATTCACCCCTCCACTTT CASSLGGTSSYNSPLHF
TRBD1 TRBJ1-2 . TRBV7-9 TGTGCCAGCAGCTTTCCCTCTAGGGGGACAGGGATCGACTATGGCTACACCTTC CASSFPSRGTGIDYGYTF
. TRBJ1-2 once TRBV29-1 TGCAGCGCCGAGACAGATTATAACTATGGCTACACCTTC CSAETDYNYGYTF
. TRBJ2-5 once TRBV5-6 TGTGCCAGCAGCTTGGGGAGGAGCGGAGAGACCCAGTACTTC CASSLGRSGETQYF
. TRBJ1-3 . TRBV6-5 TGTGCCAGCAGACAGGGATTCTCTGGAAACACCATATATTTT CASRQGFSGNTIYF
TRBD2 TRBJ2-7 . TRBV18 TGTGCCAGCTCACCCAGCCCCCCATTTCCTCGGGGGGGGGAGCAGTACTTC CASSPSPPFPRGGEQYF
. TRBJ1-2 . TRBV6-5 TGTGCCAGCAGTCGACAGAACTATGGCTACACCTTC CASSRQNYGYTF
. TRBJ1-1 . TRBV2 TGTGCCAGCACCTGGGGGGGGCATGAAGCTTTCTTT CASTWGGHEAFF
. TRBJ1-3 . TRBV30 TGTGCAGGGAAGGGCAGTGGAAACACCATATATTTT CAGKGSGNTIYF
TRBD2 TRBJ2-5 . TRBV5-1 TGCGCCAGCAGCTCGACTAGCCGGGGCCAAGAGACCCAGTACTTC CASSSTSRGQETQYF
. TRBJ2-5 . TRBV7-3 TGTGCCAGCAGCCCCGCCCCCCAAGAGACCCAGTACTTC CASSPAPQETQYF
TRBD2 TRBJ2-2 . TRBV27 TGTGCCAGCAGCCCCCGGGGAGGGGACTACGGGGAGCTGTTTTTT CASSPRGGDYGELFF
. TRBJ2-1 . TRBV5-4 TGTGCCAGCAGTTTACAGGGCCTTGCCTACAATGAGCAGTTCTTC CASSLQGLAYNEQFF
TRBD1 TRBJ1-2 . TRBV6-5 TGTGCCAGCAGTTACATACAGGGGGCACATGGCTACACCTTC CASSYIQGAHGYTF